The text below deals with one TCR beta chain. Its antigen is as yet unknown. Losses at the gene ends were 0 bases for V and 0 bases for J; bases not matched to a gene: 4. CDR1 is LGHNA, CDR2 YSLEER, per germline. The CDR3 extends over 18 amino acids. With 60 Vbeta and 13 Jbeta primers, the PCR was carried out. Libraries were prepared by immunoSEQ multiplex PCR; TCRdb keeps only in-frame clonotypes and omits some of them. The profile shows some 200,000 clones, around 74% of them singletons. The data are from a study of cytomegalovirus exposure and HLA in healthy donors. Study-wide results and caveats: Being productive about 90% or about 30% of the time was typical of most TCR beta V segments in an earlier analysis. Cytomegalovirus-associated status was assigned to fewer than 200 TCR beta chains.

Source material: PBMCs. The chain recombines TRBV4-3 with TRBJ2-3; 12 nucleotides agree with TRBD2. The receptor was derived from a girl aged 10 to 17 in good health and CMV-seropositive. CDR3 loop: CASSQDLAGGPSTDTQYF. DNA of the CDR3: TGCGCCAGCAGCCAAGATCTAGCGGGGGGGCCTAGCACAGATACGCAGTATTTT.